These 16 T cell receptor beta chains were sequenced from one sample in a study of long-term antiretroviral therapy in people with HIV. The libraries were made with immunoSEQ v3.0 at survey level. Here immunoSEQ multiplex PCR was the method, and the copy in TCRdb shows in-frame clones only, minus some. The table shows about 35,000 clones, with about four fifths occurring only once. The sample consisted of unsorted PBMCs, taken 3 years after starting antiretroviral therapy. These receptors were taken from a man aged 50-59 years with HIV.

The chain links TRBV2 to TRBJ2-3; D gene uncertain. This CDR3 is built from 15 residues. Germline CDR1 is SNHLY and CDR2 is FYNNEI. V gave up 4 bases and J gave up 0 bases, with 11 bases separating them. CDR3: CASSGLPTSTDTQYF. The CDR3, as DNA: TGTGCCAGCAGTGGGTTGCCTACTAGCACAGATACGCAGTATTTT.

V usage is TRBV7-9 and J usage is TRBJ1-6; a possible D gene is TRBD1 (5 bases). The germline V and J ends were trimmed by 1 base and 5 bases, with 12 bases remaining between them. This CDR3 spans 16 amino acids. Germline values: CDR1 SEHNR, CDR2 FQNEAQ (reference sequence). Here the CDR3 DNA reads TGTGCCAGCAGCTTAGAGGCGGGGGTCAATAATTCACCCCTCCACTTT. Protein sequence: CASSLEAGVNNSPLHF.

The chain combines TRBV4-2 with TRBJ1-2; possibly TRBD1 for D (6 bases). This CDR3 region has 18 residues. The V end was cut by 0 bases, the J end by 0 bases, with 17 bases between. CDR1 and CDR2 from the germline V gene are LGHNA and YNFKEQ. Here the CDR3 reads CASSQDPTGGRSNYGYTF. In DNA form, the CDR3 reads TGTGCCAGCAGCCAAGACCCCACCGGGGGGCGGTCTAACTATGGCTACACCTTC.

The V call is TRBV25-1, the J call TRBJ2-5, with D unclear. CDR3 length equals 11 residues. The V and J ends lost 11 bases and 3 bases respectively, with 10 bases between them. Germline values: CDR1 MGHDK, CDR2 SYGVNS. In nucleotides, the CDR3 is TGTGCCTCAGGTGCGGAAGAGACCCAGTACTTC. Encoded protein: CASGAEETQYF.

The rearrangement links TRBV5-1 to TRBJ2-3, with TRBD1 identical over 7 bases. Germline lookup yields CDR1 SGHRS and CDR2 YFSETQ. The CDR3 contains 14 residues. The V gene end was trimmed by 3 bases and the J gene end by 2 bases; junction bases not matched to a gene: 3. CDR3 sequence (DNA): TGCGCCAGCAGCTCTGACAGGGACACAGATACGCAGTATTTT. Its translation: CASSSDRDTDTQYF.

The J gene is TRBJ2-7, the V gene TRBV10-1; TRBD2 aligns across 13 bases. Per germline, CDR1 WNHNN and CDR2 SYGVQD (reference sequence). Losses at the gene ends were 6 bases for V and 7 bases for J; bases not matched to a gene: 6. The CDR3 extends over 14 amino acids. CDR3 sequence: CASSLGTSGMEQYF. CDR3 nucleotide sequence: TGCGCCAGCAGCCTTGGGACTAGCGGGATGGAGCAGTACTTC.

The chain employs TRBV5-1 and TRBJ2-7; 7 bases are a match to TRBD2. V shed 3 bases, J shed 2 bases, and the junction held 14 bases outside the gene matches. This CDR3 contains 17 residues. Germline CDR1 is SGHRS and CDR2 is YFSETQ. The CDR3: CASSYGRGSGSAYEQYF. As DNA, the CDR3 is TGCGCCAGCAGCTATGGGAGGGGAAGCGGGTCCGCCTACGAGCAGTACTTC.

This clone showed up just a few times. The J gene is TRBJ1-5, the V gene TRBV28, with D perhaps matching TRBD1 (5 bases). The CDR3 sequence is 15 residues long. Germline V gene data show CDR1 as MDHEN and CDR2 as SYDVKM. The ends were cut back, 6 bases at V and 7 bases at J, with 19 bases in the middle. This CDR3 reads CASSPRSQGGQPQHF. The CDR3, as DNA: TGTGCCAGCAGCCCCAGGTCGCAGGGAGGCCAGCCCCAGCATTTT.

V gene TRBV4-3 combines with J gene TRBJ2-1, with D possibly TRBD1 on 5 matching bases. Germline values: CDR1 LGHNA, CDR2 YSLEER. The CDR3 consists of 15 residues. Trimming took off 1 base at V and 0 bases at J, with 7 bases between the two ends. The CDR3 coding sequence is TGCGCCAGCAGCCAAGGGACAAGCTCCTACAATGAGCAGTTCTTC. This sequence encodes CASSQGTSSYNEQFF.

The chain carries TRBV18 and TRBJ2-1; D is unclear. V lost 5 bases and J 5 bases, leaving 7 bases between the germline ends. CDR1 and CDR2 (germline): KGHSH, LQKENI. The CDR3 covers 12 residues. This chain's CDR3 is CASSELNNEQFF. The CDR3 DNA sequence: TGTGCCAGCTCAGAACTGAACAATGAGCAGTTCTTC.

The V call is TRBV7-9, the J call TRBJ2-3; D unresolved. CDR1 and CDR2 (germline): SEHNR, FQNEAQ (reference sequence). The CDR3 has 16 residues. V was clipped by 5 bases and J by 0 bases, with 15 bases between them. The CDR3, as DNA: TGTGCCAGCAGCCCCTACAGCGTGCCCAGCACAGATACGCAGTATTTT. Its translation: CASSPYSVPSTDTQYF.

J is TRBJ2-3 and V is TRBV6-5; TRBD1 or TRBD2 may be the D gene (5 bases each). Deletions cut 8 bases from V and 8 bases from J, with 14 bases between. The CDR3 totals 12 residues. CDR1 is MNHEY and CDR2 is SVGAGI in the germline V gene. The CDR3 DNA reads TGTGCCAGCCGACTGGGGGAAAGTACGCAGTATTTT. Amino acids: CASRLGESTQYF.

This clone was counted only a few times. This sequence joins TRBV10-2 and TRBJ1-4; tentatively, D is TRBD1 (6 bases). CDR1 and CDR2 from the germline V gene are WSHSY and SAAADI. The germline V and J ends were trimmed by 5 bases and 5 bases, with 9 bases remaining between them. CDR3 length: 13 residues. CDR3 protein: CASSRQGNEKLFF. The CDR3 nucleotides are TGCGCCAGCAGTCGTCAGGGGAATGAAAAACTGTTTTTT.

V gene TRBV4-1 combines with J gene TRBJ2-5; TRBD2 agrees at 8 bases. Germline trimming cut 0 bases from V and 6 bases from J; bases unmatched to any gene: 12. Germline CDR1 MGHRA, CDR2 YSYEKL. CDR3 length: 17 amino acids. The CDR3 reads CASSQDPVGGAKKTQYF. CDR3 nucleotides: TGCGCCAGCAGCCAAGATCCCGTCGGGGGGGCGAAAAAGACCCAGTACTTC.

This chain links TRBV6-1 with TRBJ1-3; D unresolved. Germline CDR1 MNHNS, CDR2 SASEGT. CDR3 size: 15 residues. Trimming left V 3 bases short and J 0 bases short, with 9 bases between. As DNA, the CDR3 is TGTGCCAGCAGTGACCCAGGAAACTCTGGAAACACCATATATTTT. As protein: CASSDPGNSGNTIYF.

The rearrangement joins TRBV4-1 to TRBJ1-1; no reliable D call. The CDR3 consists of 14 residues. Germline V gene data show CDR1 as MGHRA and CDR2 as YSYEKL. The germline V and J ends were trimmed by 2 bases and 11 bases, with 18 bases remaining between them. CDR3 coding DNA: TGCGCCAGCAGCCAAACAGCCATCCTTGAGGTGGCTTTCTTT. It translates to CASSQTAILEVAFF.